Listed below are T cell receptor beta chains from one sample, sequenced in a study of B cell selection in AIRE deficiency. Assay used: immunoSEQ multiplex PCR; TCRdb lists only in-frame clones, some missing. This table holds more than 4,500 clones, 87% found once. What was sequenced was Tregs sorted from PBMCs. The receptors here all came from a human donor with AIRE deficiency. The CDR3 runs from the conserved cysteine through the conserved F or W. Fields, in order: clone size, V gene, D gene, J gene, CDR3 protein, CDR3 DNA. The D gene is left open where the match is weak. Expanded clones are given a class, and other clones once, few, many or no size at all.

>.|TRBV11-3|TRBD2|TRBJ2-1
CASSLIVLAGAYNEQFF
TGTGCCAGCAGCTTAATCGTTCTAGCGGGCGCCTACAATGAGCAGTTCTTC
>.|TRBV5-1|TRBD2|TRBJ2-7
CASSLSGRSPYEQYF
TGCGCCAGCAGCTTGAGCGGGAGGAGTCCCTACGAGCAGTACTTC
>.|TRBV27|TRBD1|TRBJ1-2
CASSADRGLYSGYTF
TGTGCCAGCAGTGCGGACAGGGGATTGTATTCTGGCTACACCTTC
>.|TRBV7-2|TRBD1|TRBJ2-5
CASSSKGTGREGETQYF
TGTGCCAGCAGCTCAAAAGGGACAGGTCGAGAGGGGGAGACCCAGTACTTC
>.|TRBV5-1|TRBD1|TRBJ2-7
CASSLDDRVSIYEQYF
TGCGCCAGCAGCTTGGATGACAGGGTATCAATCTACGAGCAGTACTTC
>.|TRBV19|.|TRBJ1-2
CATGTGFYGYTF
TGTGCCACTGGTACAGGGTTCTATGGCTACACCTTC
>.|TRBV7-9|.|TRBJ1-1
CASTYAGGYTEAFF
TGTGCCAGCACCTACGCCGGCGGGTACACTGAAGCTTTCTTT
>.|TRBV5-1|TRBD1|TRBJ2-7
CASSLELGQYYEQYF
TGCGCCAGCAGCTTGGAGTTGGGACAGTACTACGAGCAGTACTTC
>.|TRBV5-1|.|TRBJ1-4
CASSPDRLGGEKLFF
TGCGCCAGCAGCCCCGACAGGCTAGGGGGTGAAAAACTGTTTTTT
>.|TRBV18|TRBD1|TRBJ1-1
CASSPVQGAGAFF
TGTGCCAGCTCACCGGTACAGGGGGCGGGAGCTTTCTTT
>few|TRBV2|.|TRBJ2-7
CASFLTGIEQYF
TGTGCCAGCTTTCTTACAGGAATCGAGCAGTACTTC
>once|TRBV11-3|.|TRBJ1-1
CASSLEGGETSTEAFF
TGTGCCAGCAGCTTAGAAGGGGGAGAGACCTCAACTGAAGCTTTCTTT
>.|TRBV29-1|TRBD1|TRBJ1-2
CSAMGQGYGYTF
TGCAGCGCCATGGGACAGGGGTATGGCTACACCTTC
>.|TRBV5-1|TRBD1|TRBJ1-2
CASSPGQGAYYGYTF
TGCGCCAGCAGCCCGGGACAGGGGGCTTACTATGGCTACACCTTC
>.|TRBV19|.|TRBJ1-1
CASSIIPNAEAFF
TGTGCCAGTAGTATTATCCCGAACGCTGAAGCTTTCTTT
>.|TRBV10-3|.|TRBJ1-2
CAISVRQTNYGYTF
TGTGCCATCAGTGTTCGACAAACCAACTATGGCTACACCTTC
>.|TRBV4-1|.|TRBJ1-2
CASSQVPSGVYGYTF
TGCGCCAGCAGCCAAGTCCCCTCAGGGGTCTATGGCTACACCTTC
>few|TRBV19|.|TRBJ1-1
CAILGRGEAFF
TGTGCCATCTTAGGTCGTGGTGAAGCTTTCTTT
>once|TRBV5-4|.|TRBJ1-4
CASSLAGVNEKLFF
TGTGCCAGCAGCTTGGCAGGGGTCAATGAAAAACTGTTTTTT
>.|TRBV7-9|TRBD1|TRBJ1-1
CASSLGQGDTEAFF
TGTGCCAGCAGCTTGGGACAGGGTGACACTGAAGCTTTCTTT
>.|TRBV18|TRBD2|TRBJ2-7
CASSPHLAGGSAYEQYF
TGTGCCAGCTCACCGCATCTAGCGGGGGGCTCGGCCTACGAGCAGTACTTC
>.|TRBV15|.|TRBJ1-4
CATSSWEPTEKLFF
TGTGCCACCAGCAGCTGGGAACCGACCGAAAAACTGTTTTTT
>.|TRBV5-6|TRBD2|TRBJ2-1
CASSPGLAGGQEQFF
TGTGCCAGCAGCCCAGGACTAGCGGGGGGGCAGGAGCAGTTCTTC
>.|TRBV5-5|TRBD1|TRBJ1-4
CASSSPGTGEEKLFF
TGTGCCAGCAGCTCCCCCGGGACAGGGGAAGAAAAACTGTTTTTT
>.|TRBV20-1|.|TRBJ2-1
CSAGTNNEQFF
TGCAGTGCTGGAACGAACAATGAGCAGTTCTTC
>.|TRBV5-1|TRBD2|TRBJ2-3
CASSLFLAGGPEYF
TGCGCCAGCAGCTTGTTTCTAGCGGGAGGGCCTGAGTATTTT
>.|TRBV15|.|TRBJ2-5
CATSTPRGETQYF
TGTGCCACCAGCACACCCAGGGGAGAGACCCAGTACTTC
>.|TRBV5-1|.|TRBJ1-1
CASSFWGNTEAFF
TGCGCCAGCAGCTTTTGGGGGAACACTGAAGCTTTCTTT
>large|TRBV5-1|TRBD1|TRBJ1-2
CASSRGDSPYGYTF
TGCGCCAGCAGCCGCGGGGACAGTCCCTATGGCTACACCTTC
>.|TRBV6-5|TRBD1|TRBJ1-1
CASSYSRGQDTEAFF
TGTGCCAGCAGTTACTCGAGGGGGCAAGACACTGAAGCTTTCTTT
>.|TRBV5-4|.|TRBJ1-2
CASSLAGNYGYTF
TGTGCCAGCAGCTTGGCCGGTAACTATGGCTACACCTTC
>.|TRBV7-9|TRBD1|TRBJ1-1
CASSWLDRGGFGAFF
TGTGCCAGCAGCTGGCTGGACAGGGGGGGCTTTGGAGCTTTCTTT
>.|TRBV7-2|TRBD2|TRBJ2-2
CASSHRLAGIGELFF
TGTGCCAGCAGCCATCGACTAGCGGGGATCGGGGAGCTGTTTTTT
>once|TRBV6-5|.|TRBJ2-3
CAIGRAGSGDTQYF
TGTGCCATCGGACGGGCCGGTAGTGGAGATACGCAGTATTTT
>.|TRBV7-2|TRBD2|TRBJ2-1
CASSSAGGPWNEQFF
TGTGCCAGCAGCTCCGCGGGAGGGCCGTGGAATGAGCAGTTCTTC
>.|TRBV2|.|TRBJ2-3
CASSGLADTQYF
TGTGCCAGCAGTGGACTAGCAGATACGCAGTATTTT
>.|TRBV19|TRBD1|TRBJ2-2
CASSMRAGTANTGELFF
TGTGCCAGTAGTATGAGGGCCGGGACAGCGAACACCGGGGAGCTGTTTTTT
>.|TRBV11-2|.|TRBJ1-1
CASGDRMNTEAFF
TGTGCCAGCGGCGACAGGATGAACACTGAAGCTTTCTTT
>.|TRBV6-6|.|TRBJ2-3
CASHRDGGTDTQYF
TGTGCCAGCCACAGGGACGGAGGCACAGATACGCAGTATTTT
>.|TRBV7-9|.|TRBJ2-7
CASSPWTYEQYF
TGTGCCAGCAGCCCTTGGACGTACGAGCAGTACTTC
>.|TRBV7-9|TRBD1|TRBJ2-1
CASSLARAGTGSASEQFF
TGTGCCAGCAGCTTAGCAAGGGCGGGGACAGGGTCCGCTAGTGAGCAGTTCTTC
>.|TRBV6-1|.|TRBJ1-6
CASSPEDSPLHF
TGTGCCAGCAGTCCAGAGGATTCACCCCTCCACTTT
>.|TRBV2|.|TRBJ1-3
CASSEGEGNTIYF
TGTGCCAGCAGTGAAGGGGAGGGAAACACCATATATTTT
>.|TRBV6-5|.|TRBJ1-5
CASSPRPNQPQHF
TGTGCCAGCAGTCCCCGACCCAATCAGCCCCAGCATTTT
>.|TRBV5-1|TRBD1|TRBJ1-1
CASRFTGGTEAFF
TGCGCCAGCAGGTTTACAGGGGGCACTGAAGCTTTCTTT
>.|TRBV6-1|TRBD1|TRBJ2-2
CASSGTGGYVTGELFF
TGTGCCAGCAGTGGGACAGGGGGCTATGTCACCGGGGAGCTGTTTTTT
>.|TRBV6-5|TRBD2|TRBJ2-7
CASSYSGLAGVYEQYF
TGTGCCAGCAGTTACTCGGGACTAGCGGGAGTCTACGAGCAGTACTTC
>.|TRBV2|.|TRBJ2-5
CASSWSETQYF
TGTGCCAGCAGCTGGTCAGAGACCCAGTACTTC
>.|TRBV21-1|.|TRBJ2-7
CASSKGQDNYEQYF
TGTGCCAGCAGCAAGGGACAGGATAACTACGAGCAGTACTTC
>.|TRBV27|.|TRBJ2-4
CASSIRGSNIQYF
TGTGCCAGCAGTATCCGGGGCTCAAACATTCAGTACTTC
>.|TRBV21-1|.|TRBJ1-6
CASSKGGFYNSPLHF
TGTGCCAGCAGCAAAGGGGGGTTCTATAATTCACCCCTCCACTTT
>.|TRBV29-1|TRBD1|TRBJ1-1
CSVEGTGVGAFF
TGCAGCGTTGAAGGGACAGGGGTTGGAGCTTTCTTT
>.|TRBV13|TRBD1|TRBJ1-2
CASQPGQGIPLGYTF
TGTGCCAGCCAGCCGGGACAGGGGATACCCCTGGGCTACACCTTC
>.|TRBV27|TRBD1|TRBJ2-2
CASSPGQGVAGELFF
TGTGCCAGCAGTCCGGGACAGGGGGTCGCCGGGGAGCTGTTTTTT
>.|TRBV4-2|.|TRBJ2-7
CASSQEGPLSSYEQYF
TGTGCCAGCAGCCAAGAAGGACCGCTGAGCTCCTACGAGCAGTACTTC
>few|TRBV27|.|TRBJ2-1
CASSVIGGYNEQFF
TGTGCCAGCAGTGTGATCGGGGGATACAATGAGCAGTTCTTC
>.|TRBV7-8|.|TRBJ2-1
CASSLGTVSYNEQFF
TGTGCCAGCAGCTTAGGCACAGTCTCCTACAATGAGCAGTTCTTC
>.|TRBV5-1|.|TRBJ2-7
CASRGPGWSEQYF
TGCGCCAGCAGGGGGCCGGGATGGAGCGAGCAGTACTTC